One sample yielded the 24 T cell receptor beta chains listed below, sequenced in a study of long-term antiretroviral therapy in people with HIV. They ran version v3.0 of the immunoSEQ assay at survey level. The table came from immunoSEQ multiplex PCR; TCRdb's copy has only in-frame clones and leaves some out. This sample has 15,000 to 20,000 clones, with roughly 78% found just once. The input for sequencing was unsorted PBMCs, taken at the start of antiretroviral therapy, before treatment. The receptors come from a man between 18 and 29 years old with HIV.

This sequence joins TRBV27 and TRBJ2-5; 13 positions agree with TRBD2. CDR1 and CDR2 from the germline V gene are MNHEY and SMNVEV (reference sequence). The CDR3 runs to 14 residues. Trimming removed 8 bases from V and 5 bases from J; junction bases left unmatched: 5. The CDR3: CASALAGGLETQYF. The CDR3 region has the DNA TGTGCCAGCGCACTAGCGGGAGGGTTGGAGACCCAGTACTTC.

This chain connects TRBV6-4 to TRBJ2-2; tentatively, D is TRBD1 (6 bases). CDR1 is MRHNA, CDR2 SNTAGT, per germline. V was trimmed by 2 bases and J by 5 bases, leaving 6 bases between them. The CDR3 length is 13 residues. The CDR3 is CASSDGTTGELFF. The CDR3 DNA sequence: TGTGCCAGCAGTGACGGGACAACCGGGGAGCTGTTTTTT.

V and J are TRBV6-5 and TRBJ2-3; no clear D gene. V lost 6 bases and J 4 bases, leaving 14 bases between the germline ends. From germline, CDR1 is MNHEY and CDR2 SVGAGI. The CDR3 is 14 residues long. CDR3 sequence: CASSPIGRADTQYF. Here the CDR3 DNA reads TGTGCCAGCAGCCCAATAGGGCGCGCAGATACGCAGTATTTT.

The chain links TRBV4-2 to TRBJ2-2; 15 positions match TRBD2. The CDR3 totals 17 residues. The germline V gene encodes CDR1 LGHNA and CDR2 YNFKEQ. Trimming cost V 2 bases and J 8 bases; bases outside gene matches: 6. CDR3 nucleotide sequence: TGTGCCAGCAGCCAACCCGGGACTAGCGGGAGGACGGGGGAGCTGTTTTTT. It is translated as CASSQPGTSGRTGELFF.

The chain combines TRBV5-1 with TRBJ2-1; D gene uncertain. The V and J ends lost 4 bases and 5 bases respectively, with 4 bases between them. The CDR3 covers 11 residues. Germline CDR1 reads SGHRS; CDR2 reads YFSETQ. The CDR3 region is CASSRHNEQFF. The CDR3 DNA reads TGCGCCAGCAGCCGACACAATGAGCAGTTCTTC.

The V call is TRBV27, the J call TRBJ2-1, with 9 nucleotides matching TRBD1. Germline CDR1 is MNHEY and CDR2 is SMNVEV (reference sequence). V was clipped by 2 bases and J by 7 bases; unmatched bases: 3. This CDR3 is built from 14 residues. The CDR3 reads CASSLGQGLNEQFF. The CDR3 DNA reads TGTGCCAGCAGTTTAGGACAGGGGTTGAATGAGCAGTTCTTC.

The chain links TRBV5-1 to TRBJ2-7; D unclear. This CDR3 is 12 amino acids long. CDR1 SGHRS and CDR2 YFSETQ come from the germline V gene. V was shortened by 0 bases and J by 2 bases, with 3 bases between the two germline ends. For the CDR3, the DNA is TGCGCCAGCAGCTTGGTCCCCTACGAGCAGTACTTC. It encodes CASSLVPYEQYF. The full variable domain, completed using reference TRBV5-1 and TRBJ2-7, is KAGVTQTPRYLIKTRGQQVTLSCSPISGHRSVSWYQQTPGQGLQFLFEYFSETQRNKGNFPGRFSGRQFSNSRSEMNVSTLELGDSALYLCASSLVPYEQYFGPGTRLTVT.

The rearrangement joins TRBV28 to TRBJ1-2, with D unclear. Trimming cost V 7 bases and J 2 bases, with 11 bases left between them. The germline V gene has CDR1 MDHEN and CDR2 SYDVKM. The CDR3 sequence is 13 residues long. The CDR3 DNA sequence: TGTGCCAGCACCAAGATACTGAACTATGGCTACACCTTC. Translating gives CASTKILNYGYTF.

This clone came up once. CDR3 loop: CASSLGGGDEQFF. The DNA of the CDR3 is TGTGCCAGCAGCTTAGGTGGGGGCGATGAGCAGTTCTTC. The genes are TRBV7-9 and TRBJ2-1, with TRBD1 as a possible D gene (6 bases). Between the trimmed V and J ends, which lost 1 base and 8 bases, there was a span of 9 bases. Germline V CDR1 and CDR2: SEHNR, FQNEAQ (reference sequence). The CDR3 sequence is 13 residues long.

The V gene is TRBV6-6, the J gene TRBJ2-7; D call uncertain. Per the germline V gene, CDR1 is MNHNY and CDR2 is SVGAGI (reference sequence). The CDR3 has 14 amino acids. V was clipped by 0 bases and J by 1 base, with 7 bases between them. The CDR3 region has the DNA TGTGCCAGCAGTTACTCGCTTCAGTCCTACGAGCAGTACTTC. Translation: CASSYSLQSYEQYF.

This clone was counted between two and nine times. This sequence joins TRBV19 and TRBJ1-5; 7 bases fit TRBD1. CDR3 length: 16 residues. Germline V gene sequence: CDR1 LNHDA, CDR2 SQIVND (reference sequence). With V trimmed by 0 bases and J by 6 bases, 8 bases remained unmatched. The CDR3 nucleotides are TGTGCCAGTAGTATAGATAAGTCAGGGGGAGGTCAGCCCCAGCATTTT. Its translation is CASSIDKSGGGQPQHF.

As concerns this clone: Other nucleotide sequences from this sample produce the same CDR3. V usage is TRBV5-4 and J usage is TRBJ2-7; unclear D gene. This CDR3 comprises 14 residues. Germline assignment: CDR1 SGHNT and CDR2 YYREEE (reference sequence). V was trimmed by 0 bases and J by 3 bases, leaving 10 bases between them. The CDR3 reads CASSLGGSGYEQYF. The CDR3 region has the DNA TGTGCCAGCAGCTTGGGCGGTTCGGGCTACGAGCAGTACTTC. The whole variable domain, remainder taken from reference TRBV5-4 and TRBJ2-7, is ETGVTQSPTHLIKTRGQQVTLRCSSQSGHNTVSWYQQALGQGPQFIFQYYREEENGRGNFPPRFSGLQFPNYSSELNVNALELDDSALYLCASSLGGSGYEQYFGPGTRLTVT.

The chain carries TRBV27 and TRBJ2-7; 10 nucleotides line up with TRBD1. Germline V gene data show CDR1 as MNHEY and CDR2 as SMNVEV (reference sequence). The CDR3 is 14 amino acids. Losses at the gene ends were 5 bases for V and 3 bases for J; bases not matched to a gene: 4. This chain's CDR3 is CASSPGDRGYEQYF. The CDR3 bases are TGTGCCAGCAGTCCTGGGGACAGGGGCTACGAGCAGTACTTC.

V is TRBV7-2 and J is TRBJ1-2; D is uncertain. This CDR3 comprises 13 residues. Trimming took 5 bases from V and 10 from J, leaving 17 bases between them. The V gene's germline CDR1 is SGHTA and CDR2 FQGNSA. The CDR3 DNA follows: TGTGCCAGCAGCACGGGGATCGGGTTTGACTACACCTTC. Amino acid sequence: CASSTGIGFDYTF.

The rearrangement links TRBV7-6 to TRBJ2-7; 11 bases align to TRBD1. From germline, CDR1 is SGHVS and CDR2 FNYEAQ. The CDR3 is made up of 15 amino acids. J gave up 2 bases and V 1 base, and 1 base lay outside the gene matches. CDR3 sequence reads: CASSLGGQGAYEQYF. The CDR3 bases are TGTGCCAGCAGCTTAGGGGGACAGGGGGCCTACGAGCAGTACTTC. Full variable domain (missing parts from reference TRBV7-6 and TRBJ2-7): GAGVSQSPRYKVTKRGQDVALRCDPISGHVSLYWYRQALGQGPEFLTYFNYEAQQDKSGLPNDRFSAERPEGSISTLTIQRTEQRDSAMYRCASSLGGQGAYEQYFGPGTRLTVT.

For this clone: The junction and the germline gene differ at one end; a read error may be behind it. The chain links TRBV30 to TRBJ2-1; 8 nucleotides align to TRBD1. The CDR3 sequence is 17 residues long. Germline CDR1 GTSNPN, CDR2 SVGIG (reference sequence). CDR3 amino acids: CARSVDRVSGSYNEQFF. In nucleotides, the CDR3 is TGTGCCCGGAGTGTGGACAGGGTATCGGGCTCCTACAATGAGCAGTTCTTC.

The chain has TRBV29-1 and TRBJ2-2; 12 positions match TRBD2. With 4 bases clipped from V and 7 bases from J, the junction kept 7 bases outside the gene matches. This CDR3 is 15 amino acids long. Germline V gives CDR1 SQVTM, CDR2 ANQGSEA. The CDR3 DNA reads as TGCAGCGTTGCCCTAGCGGGAGGGCCAGGCGGGGAGCTGTTTTTT. This encodes CSVALAGGPGGELFF.

This clone was counted a few times. This chain uses TRBV10-3 with TRBJ2-5; D may be TRBD1 or TRBD2 (5 bases each). The CDR3 loop spans 12 amino acids. The germline V gene encodes CDR1 ENHRY and CDR2 SYGVKD. Deletions cut 8 bases from V and 1 base from J, with 8 bases between. Written as DNA, the CDR3 is TGTGCCATCGGGACGTCCCAAGAGACCCAGTACTTC. Translation: CAIGTSQETQYF.

This chain joins TRBV5-4 and TRBJ2-7, with TRBD1 matching 7 bases. Trimming took 2 bases from V and 2 from J; bases not matched to a gene: 4. The CDR3 spans 14 residues. From germline, CDR1 is SGHNT and CDR2 YYREEE (reference sequence). CDR3 in DNA: TGTGCCAGCAGCTTCAATGACAGGGCCTACGAGCAGTACTTC. Its protein is CASSFNDRAYEQYF.

The chain has TRBV7-8 and TRBJ2-1, with 8 nucleotides matching TRBD1. Trimming took 3 bases from V and 5 from J; bases not matched to a gene: 12. Germline CDR1 reads SGHVS; CDR2 reads FQNEAQ. The CDR3 has 17 amino acids. This CDR3 reads CASSFSGGSGSDNEQFF. The DNA for the CDR3 is TGTGCCAGCAGCTTTTCAGGGGGCTCAGGCTCAGACAATGAGCAGTTCTTC.

CDR3 sequence: CASSLAGGAYEQYF. CDR3 DNA sequence: TGTGCCAGCAGCTTAGCAGGGGGCGCTTACGAGCAGTACTTC. The chain joins TRBV11-2 to TRBJ2-7; 8 bases align to TRBD1. Trimming at V came to 1 base and at J to 4 bases, leaving 3 bases not matched to a gene. The CDR3 has 14 amino acids. The V gene's germline CDR1 is SGHAT and CDR2 FQNNGV.

This chain uses TRBV19 with TRBJ1-5; TRBD1 aligns across 7 bases. The V and J ends lost 7 bases and 0 bases, in that order; junction bases with no gene match: 6. There are 15 residues in the CDR3. CDR1 is LNHDA, CDR2 SQIVND, per germline (reference sequence). The CDR3 DNA sequence: TGTGCCAGTACCCCAGGGGGGTATAGCAATCAGCCCCAGCATTTT. Protein: CASTPGGYSNQPQHF.

This chain links TRBV7-3 with TRBJ2-3, with 8 bases that match TRBD2. Germline CDR1 is SGHTA and CDR2 is FQGTGA. CDR3 length: 19 amino acids. V trimming: 5 bases; J trimming: 0 bases; junction bases outside the gene matches: 16. CDR3 sequence (DNA): TGTGCCAGCAGCCTGCACCACGGGACTAGTGGAACTAGCACAGATACGCAGTATTTT. This gives the protein CASSLHHGTSGTSTDTQYF.

This chain uses TRBV28 with TRBJ1-2; 10 nucleotides match TRBD1. V shed 9 bases, J shed 2 bases, and the junction held 0 bases outside the gene matches. Per the germline V gene, CDR1 is MDHEN and CDR2 is SYDVKM. The CDR3 loop spans 12 amino acids. The CDR3, as DNA: TGTGCCAGGGGACAGGGGAACTATGGCTACACCTTC. Translated: CARGQGNYGYTF.